A selection of T cell receptor beta chains follows, all from one sample in a study of cytomegalovirus exposure and HLA in healthy donors. Profiling relied on immunoSEQ multiplex PCR, and the TCRdb table lists in-frame clones only, not all of them. The sample gives under 95,000 clones, approximately 90% of which show up once; about 2.2% is in the top ten. Sequencing input: PBMCs. The source of these receptors is a young man in good health and CMV-seronegative. The CDR3 runs from the conserved cysteine through the conserved F or W. Fields, in order: J gene, clone size, D gene, V gene, CDR3 protein, CDR3 DNA. A D gene is named only where the DNA matches it firmly. For some rows the clone size is stated as once, few or many, or as a class when expanded; others skip it.

TRBJ2-7	-	-	TRBV28	CASSPLKYDSNYYSYEQYF	TGTGCCAGCAGTCCCCTGAAGTATGACAGCAACTACTACTCCTACGAGCAGTACTTC
TRBJ1-1	-	-	TRBV7-8	CASSRSGVNTEAFF	TGTGCCAGCAGCCGGTCCGGGGTGAACACTGAAGCTTTCTTT
TRBJ2-5	once	-	TRBV27	CASSLSNPRETQYF	TGTGCCAGCAGTTTATCGAACCCGAGGGAGACCCAGTACTTC
TRBJ2-3	-	-	TRBV10-3	CAISEFDGDYTDTQYF	TGTGCCATCAGTGAGTTTGACGGAGACTACACAGATACGCAGTATTTT
TRBJ1-1	few	TRBD1	TRBV15	CATKCQRWAQGLWNYTEAFF	TGTGCCACCAAATGCCAAAGATGGGCACAGGGGTTATGGAATTACACTGAAGCTTTCTTT
TRBJ2-1	-	TRBD1	TRBV15	CATRLDRVMREQFF	TGTGCCACCAGATTAGACAGGGTCATGCGGGAGCAGTTCTTC
TRBJ1-2	-	TRBD1	TRBV4-1	CASSQDRKGGGRNGYTF	TGCGCCAGCAGCCAAGATAGAAAAGGGGGCGGTCGGAATGGCTACACCTTC
TRBJ2-1	-	TRBD2	TRBV7-2	CASSSAGGYYNEQFF	TGTGCCAGCAGCTCAGCGGGGGGTTACTACAATGAGCAGTTCTTC
TRBJ1-5	-	-	TRBV5-6	CASSPDGSNQPQHF	TGTGCCAGCAGCCCCGACGGGAGCAATCAGCCCCAGCATTTT
TRBJ1-5	-	-	TRBV6-6	CASSTTGYNQPQHF	TGTGCCAGCAGTACAACAGGGTACAATCAGCCCCAGCATTTT
TRBJ2-1	-	TRBD1	TRBV29-1	CSVVGQGVHEQFF	TGCAGCGTCGTAGGACAGGGGGTACATGAGCAGTTCTTC
TRBJ2-7	-	TRBD2	TRBV19	CASRILAGSHEQYF	TGTGCCAGTAGGATCCTAGCGGGATCCCACGAGCAGTACTTC
TRBJ2-1	-	TRBD1	TRBV11-2	CASIIRDRGYNEQFF	TGTGCCAGCATCATCCGGGACAGGGGGTACAATGAGCAGTTCTTC
TRBJ2-3	once	TRBD1	TRBV2	CASRTGTGGTDTQYF	TGTGCCAGCAGGACCGGGACAGGGGGCACAGATACGCAGTATTTT
TRBJ2-7	-	TRBD1	TRBV27	CASNELPLLDRGNYEQYF	TGTGCCAGCAACGAATTACCCCTCCTGGACAGGGGGAACTACGAGCAGTACTTC
TRBJ1-1	-	-	TRBV7-6	CASSSGPRVVNTEAFF	TGTGCCAGCAGCTCAGGACCGAGGGTGGTGAACACTGAAGCTTTCTTT
TRBJ1-1	-	TRBD1	TRBV9	CASSGTGDPNTEAFF	TGTGCCAGCAGCGGGACAGGGGACCCGAACACTGAAGCTTTCTTT
TRBJ1-1	-	-	TRBV11-2	CASSLGGAGIGTEAFF	TGTGCCAGCAGCTTGGGGGGGGCAGGCATTGGCACTGAAGCTTTCTTT
TRBJ2-1	-	-	TRBV6-5	CASSPQGGSYNEQFF	TGTGCCAGCAGCCCCCAGGGGGGCTCCTACAATGAGCAGTTCTTC
TRBJ1-3	-	-	TRBV9	CASSVGSRAGNTIYF	TGTGCCAGCAGCGTAGGGTCCAGGGCTGGAAACACCATATATTTT
TRBJ2-5	once	TRBD1	TRBV15	CATKGQISQETQYF	TGTGCCACCAAGGGACAGATCTCCCAAGAGACCCAGTACTTC
TRBJ2-3	-	TRBD1	TRBV5-5	CASSKWTGGKTDTQYF	TGTGCCAGCAGTAAATGGACAGGGGGCAAGACAGATACGCAGTATTTT